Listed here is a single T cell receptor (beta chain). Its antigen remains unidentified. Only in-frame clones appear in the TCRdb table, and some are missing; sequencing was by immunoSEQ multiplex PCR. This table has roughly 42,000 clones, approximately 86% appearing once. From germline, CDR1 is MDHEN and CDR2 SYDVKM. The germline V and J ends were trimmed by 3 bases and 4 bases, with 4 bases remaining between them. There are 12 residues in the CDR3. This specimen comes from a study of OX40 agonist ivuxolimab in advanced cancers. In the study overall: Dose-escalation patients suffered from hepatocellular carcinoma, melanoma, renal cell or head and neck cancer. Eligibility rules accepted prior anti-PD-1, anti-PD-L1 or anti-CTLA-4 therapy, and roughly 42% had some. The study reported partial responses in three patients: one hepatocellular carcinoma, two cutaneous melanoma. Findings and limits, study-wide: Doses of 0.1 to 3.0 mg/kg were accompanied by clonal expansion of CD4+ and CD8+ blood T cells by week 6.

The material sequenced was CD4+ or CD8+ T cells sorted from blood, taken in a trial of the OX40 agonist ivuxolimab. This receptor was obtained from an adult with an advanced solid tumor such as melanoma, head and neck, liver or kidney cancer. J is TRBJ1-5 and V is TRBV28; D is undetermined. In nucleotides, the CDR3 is TGTGCCAGCAGTTTGGATAATCAGCCCCAGCATTTT. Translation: CASSLDNQPQHF.